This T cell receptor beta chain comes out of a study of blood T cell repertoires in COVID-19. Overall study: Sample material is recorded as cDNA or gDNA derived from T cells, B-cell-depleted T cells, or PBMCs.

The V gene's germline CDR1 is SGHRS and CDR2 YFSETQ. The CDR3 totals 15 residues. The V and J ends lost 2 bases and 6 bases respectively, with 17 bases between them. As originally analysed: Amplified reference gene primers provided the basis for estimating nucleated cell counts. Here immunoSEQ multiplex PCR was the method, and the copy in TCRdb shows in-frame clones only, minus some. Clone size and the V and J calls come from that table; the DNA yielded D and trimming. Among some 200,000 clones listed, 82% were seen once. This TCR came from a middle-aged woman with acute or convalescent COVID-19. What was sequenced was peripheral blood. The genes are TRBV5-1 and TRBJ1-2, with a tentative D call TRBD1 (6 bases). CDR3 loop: CASSFTPGGPNGYTF. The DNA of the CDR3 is TGCGCCAGCAGCTTTACCCCGGGGGGGCCCAATGGCTACACCTTC.